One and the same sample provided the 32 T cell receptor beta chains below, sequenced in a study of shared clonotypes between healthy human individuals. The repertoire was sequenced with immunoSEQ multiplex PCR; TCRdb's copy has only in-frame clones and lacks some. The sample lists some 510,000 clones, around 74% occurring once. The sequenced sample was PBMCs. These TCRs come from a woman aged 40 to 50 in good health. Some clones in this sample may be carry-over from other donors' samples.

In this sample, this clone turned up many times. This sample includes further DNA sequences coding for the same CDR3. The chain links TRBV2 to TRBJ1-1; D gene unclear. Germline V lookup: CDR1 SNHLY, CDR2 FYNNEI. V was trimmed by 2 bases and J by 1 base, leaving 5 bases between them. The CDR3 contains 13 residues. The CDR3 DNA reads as TGTGCCAGCAGTGAACTACCGAACACTGAAGCTTTCTTT. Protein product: CASSELPNTEAFF. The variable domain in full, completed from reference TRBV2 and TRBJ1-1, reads EPEVTQTPSHQVTQMGQEVILRCVPISNHLYFYWYRQILGQKVEFLVSFYNNEISEKSEIFDDQFSVERPDGSNFTLKIRSTKLEDSAMYFCASSELPNTEAFFGQGTRLTVV.

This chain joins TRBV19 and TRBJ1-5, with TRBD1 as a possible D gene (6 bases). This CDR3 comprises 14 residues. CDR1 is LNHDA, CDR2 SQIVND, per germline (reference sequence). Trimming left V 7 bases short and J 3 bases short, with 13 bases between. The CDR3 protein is CASTRTEPNQPQHF. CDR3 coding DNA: TGTGCCAGTACTCGGACAGAACCCAATCAGCCCCAGCATTTT.

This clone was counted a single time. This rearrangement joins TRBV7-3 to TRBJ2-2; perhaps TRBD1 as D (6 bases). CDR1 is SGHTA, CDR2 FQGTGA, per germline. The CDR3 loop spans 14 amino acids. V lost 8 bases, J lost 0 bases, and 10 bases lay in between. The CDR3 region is CASQDSANTGELFF. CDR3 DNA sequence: TGTGCCAGCCAGGACAGCGCGAACACCGGGGAGCTGTTTTTT. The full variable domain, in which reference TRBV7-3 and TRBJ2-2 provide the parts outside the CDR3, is GAGVSQTPSNKVTEKGKYVELRCDPISGHTALYWYRQSLGQGPEFLIYFQGTGAADDSGLPNDRFFAVRPEGSVSTLKIQRTERGDSAVYLCASQDSANTGELFFGEGSRLTVL.

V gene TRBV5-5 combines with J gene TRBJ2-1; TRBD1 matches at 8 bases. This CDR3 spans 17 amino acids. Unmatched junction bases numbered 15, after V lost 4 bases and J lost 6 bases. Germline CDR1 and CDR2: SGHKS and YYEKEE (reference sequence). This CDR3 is CASSPRQGLGHSNEQFF. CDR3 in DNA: TGTGCCAGCAGCCCGCGACAGGGGTTAGGGCACAGCAATGAGCAGTTCTTC.

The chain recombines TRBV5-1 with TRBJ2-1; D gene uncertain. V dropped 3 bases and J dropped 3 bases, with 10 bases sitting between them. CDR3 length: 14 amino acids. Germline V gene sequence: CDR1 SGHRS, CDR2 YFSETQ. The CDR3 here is CASSSRVGYNEQFF. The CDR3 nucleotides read TGCGCCAGCAGCTCCCGGGTGGGCTACAATGAGCAGTTCTTC.

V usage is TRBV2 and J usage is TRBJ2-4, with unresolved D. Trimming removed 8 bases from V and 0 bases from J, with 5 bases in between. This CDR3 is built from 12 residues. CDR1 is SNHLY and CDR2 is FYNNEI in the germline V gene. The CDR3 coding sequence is TGTGCCAGCCGACCAGCCAAAAACATTCAGTACTTC. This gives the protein CASRPAKNIQYF. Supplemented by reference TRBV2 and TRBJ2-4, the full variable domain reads EPEVTQTPSHQVTQMGQEVILRCVPISNHLYFYWYRQILGQKVEFLVSFYNNEISEKSEIFDDQFSVERPDGSNFTLKIRSTKLEDSAMYFCASRPAKNIQYFGAGTRLSVL.

The chain's CDR3 is CASRMYYTTVTEAFF. The CDR3 DNA reads as TGTGCCAGCCGGATGTACTATACAACGGTTACTGAAGCTTTCTTT. The gene calls are TRBV27 and TRBJ1-1, with no clear D. The V gene lost 8 bases and the J gene lost 5 bases, with 21 bases spanning the gap. This CDR3 comprises 15 residues. Germline V CDR1 and CDR2: MNHEY, SMNVEV (reference sequence).

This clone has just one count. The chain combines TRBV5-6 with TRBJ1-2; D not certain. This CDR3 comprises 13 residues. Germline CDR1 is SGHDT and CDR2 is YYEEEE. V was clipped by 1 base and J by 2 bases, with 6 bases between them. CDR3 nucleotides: TGTGCCAGCAGCTTGCGGGAGAACTATGGCTACACCTTC. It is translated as CASSLRENYGYTF.

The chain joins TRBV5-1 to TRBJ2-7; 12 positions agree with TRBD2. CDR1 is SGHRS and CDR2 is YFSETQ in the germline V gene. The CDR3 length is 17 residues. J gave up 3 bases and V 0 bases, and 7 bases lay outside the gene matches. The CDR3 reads CASSLGSGTSGFYEQYF. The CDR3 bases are TGCGCCAGCAGCTTGGGGTCCGGGACTAGCGGGTTCTACGAGCAGTACTTC.

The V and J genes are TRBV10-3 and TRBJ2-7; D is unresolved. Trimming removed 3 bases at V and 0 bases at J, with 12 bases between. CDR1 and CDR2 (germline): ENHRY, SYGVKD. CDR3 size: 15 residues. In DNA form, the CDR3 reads TGTGCCATCAGTGATACGGGCAAGCCCTCCTACGAGCAGTACTTC. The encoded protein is CAISDTGKPSYEQYF.

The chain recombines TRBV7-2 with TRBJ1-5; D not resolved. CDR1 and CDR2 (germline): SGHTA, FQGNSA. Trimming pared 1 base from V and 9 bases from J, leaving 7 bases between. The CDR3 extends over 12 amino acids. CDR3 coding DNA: TGTGCCAGCAGCTTAGAGGTCGGGCCCCAGCATTTT. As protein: CASSLEVGPQHF.

The CDR3 spells CASSVATSGRDEQFF. The CDR3 nucleotides read TGTGCCAGCAGCGTAGCAACTAGCGGGAGGGATGAGCAGTTCTTC. The chain employs TRBV9 and TRBJ2-1; 13 positions match TRBD2. V shed 0 bases and J 8 bases; nucleotides not matched to a gene: 2. CDR1 is SGDLS, CDR2 YYNGEE, per germline. This CDR3 region has 15 residues.

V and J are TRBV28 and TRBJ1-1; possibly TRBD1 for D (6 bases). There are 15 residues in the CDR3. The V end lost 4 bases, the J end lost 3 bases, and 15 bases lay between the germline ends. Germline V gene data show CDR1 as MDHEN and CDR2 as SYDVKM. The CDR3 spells CASSSHIGGDTEAFF. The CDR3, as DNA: TGTGCCAGCAGTTCCCACATAGGGGGGGACACTGAAGCTTTCTTT.

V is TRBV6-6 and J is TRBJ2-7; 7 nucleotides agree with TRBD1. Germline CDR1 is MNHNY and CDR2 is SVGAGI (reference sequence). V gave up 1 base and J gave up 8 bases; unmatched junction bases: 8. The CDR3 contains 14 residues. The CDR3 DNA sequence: TGTGCCAGCAGTTACTATAAGACGGGACAGCAGCAGTACTTC. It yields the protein CASSYYKTGQQQYF.

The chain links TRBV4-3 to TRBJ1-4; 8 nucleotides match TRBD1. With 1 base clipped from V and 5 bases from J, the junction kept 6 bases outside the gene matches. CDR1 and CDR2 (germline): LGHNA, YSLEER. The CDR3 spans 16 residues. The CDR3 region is CASSQGTGQGNEKLFF. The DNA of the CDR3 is TGCGCCAGCAGCCAAGGGACCGGACAGGGAAATGAAAAACTGTTTTTT.

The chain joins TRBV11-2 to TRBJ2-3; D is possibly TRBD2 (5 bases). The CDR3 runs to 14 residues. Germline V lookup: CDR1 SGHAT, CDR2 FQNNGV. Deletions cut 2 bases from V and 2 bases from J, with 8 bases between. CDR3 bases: TGTGCCAGCAGCTTAATCCGGGACACAGATACGCAGTATTTT. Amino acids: CASSLIRDTDTQYF.

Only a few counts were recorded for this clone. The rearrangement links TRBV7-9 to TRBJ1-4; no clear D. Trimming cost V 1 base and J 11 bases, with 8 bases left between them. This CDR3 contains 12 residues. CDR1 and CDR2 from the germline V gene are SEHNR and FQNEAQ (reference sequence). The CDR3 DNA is TGTGCCAGCAGCTTAGAATCGTCTAAACTGTTTTTT. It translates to CASSLESSKLFF.

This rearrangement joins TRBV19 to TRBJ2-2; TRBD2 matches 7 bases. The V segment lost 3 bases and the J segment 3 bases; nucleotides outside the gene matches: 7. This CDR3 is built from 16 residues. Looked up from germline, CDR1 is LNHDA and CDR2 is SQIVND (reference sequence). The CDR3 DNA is TGTGCCAGTAGTATCGGGGGGTGGGCGGACACCGGGGAGCTGTTTTTT. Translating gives CASSIGGWADTGELFF.

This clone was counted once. The CDR3 DNA sequence: TGTGCCAGCTCACAGGGACACTACTACGAGCAGTACTTC. Translation: CASSQGHYYEQYF. This chain uses TRBV18 with TRBJ2-7; weak D call: TRBD1 (6 bases). V gave up 4 bases and J gave up 3 bases, with 10 bases separating them. Germline-derived CDR1 and CDR2 are KGHSH and LQKENI. The CDR3 loop spans 13 amino acids.

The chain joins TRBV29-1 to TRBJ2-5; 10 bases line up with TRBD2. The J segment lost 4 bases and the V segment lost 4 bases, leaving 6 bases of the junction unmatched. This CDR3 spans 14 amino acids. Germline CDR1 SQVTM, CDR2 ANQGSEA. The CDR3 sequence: CSVVPSGSLETQYF. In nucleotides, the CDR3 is TGCAGCGTTGTACCTAGCGGGAGTCTAGAGACCCAGTACTTC.

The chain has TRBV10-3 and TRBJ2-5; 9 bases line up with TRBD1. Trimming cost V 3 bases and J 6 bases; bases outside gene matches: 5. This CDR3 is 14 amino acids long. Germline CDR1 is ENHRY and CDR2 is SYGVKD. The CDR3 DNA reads TGTGCCATCAGTGAAGCCGGACAGGGGCAGACCCAGTACTTC. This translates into CAISEAGQGQTQYF.

CDR3 sequence reads: CASSSVRTEAFF. CDR3 coding DNA: TGTGCCAGCAGTTCAGTTCGAACTGAAGCTTTCTTT. The chain is built from TRBV28 and TRBJ1-1; D not resolved. Germline V lookup: CDR1 MDHEN, CDR2 SYDVKM. With 4 bases removed from V and 5 bases from J, the gap between germline ends came to 8 bases. The CDR3 runs 12 residues. Based on the CDR3 plus reference TRBV28 and TRBJ1-1, the full variable domain is DVKVTQSSRYLVKRTGEKVFLECVQDMDHENMFWYRQDPGLGLRLIYFSYDVKMKEKGDIPEGYSVSREKKERFSLILESASTNQTSMYLCASSSVRTEAFFGQGTRLTVV.

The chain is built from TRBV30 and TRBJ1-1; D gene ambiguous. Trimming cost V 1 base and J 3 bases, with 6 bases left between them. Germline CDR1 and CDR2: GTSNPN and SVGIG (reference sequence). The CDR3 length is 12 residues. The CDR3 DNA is TGTGCCTGGAGTGAGGAATACACTGAAGCTTTCTTT. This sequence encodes CAWSEEYTEAFF. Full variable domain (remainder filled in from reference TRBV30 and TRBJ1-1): SQTIHQWPATLVQPVGSPLSLECTVEGTSNPNLYWYRQAAGRGLQLLFYSVGIGQISSEVPQNLSASRPQDRQFILSSKKLLLSDSGFYLCAWSEEYTEAFFGQGTRLTVV.

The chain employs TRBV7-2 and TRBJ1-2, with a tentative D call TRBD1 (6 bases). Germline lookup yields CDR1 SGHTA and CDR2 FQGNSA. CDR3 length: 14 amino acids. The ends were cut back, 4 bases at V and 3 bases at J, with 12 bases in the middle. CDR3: CASSSGGFDYGYTF. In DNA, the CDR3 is TGTGCCAGCAGCTCTGGGGGCTTCGACTATGGCTACACCTTC.

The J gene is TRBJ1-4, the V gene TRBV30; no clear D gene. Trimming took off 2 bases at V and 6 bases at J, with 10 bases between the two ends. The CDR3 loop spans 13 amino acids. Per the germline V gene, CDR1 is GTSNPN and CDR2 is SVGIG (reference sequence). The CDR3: CAWSPPNDEKLFF. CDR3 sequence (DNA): TGTGCCTGGAGTCCACCGAATGATGAAAAACTGTTTTTT.

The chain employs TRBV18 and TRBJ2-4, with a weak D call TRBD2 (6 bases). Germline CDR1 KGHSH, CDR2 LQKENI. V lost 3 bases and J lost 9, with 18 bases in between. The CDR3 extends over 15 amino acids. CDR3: CASSPGEASRGIQYF. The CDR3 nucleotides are TGTGCCAGCTCACCGGGGGAGGCCTCTAGGGGCATTCAGTACTTC. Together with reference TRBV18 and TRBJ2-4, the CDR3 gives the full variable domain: NAGVMQNPRHLVRRRGQEARLRCSPMKGHSHVYWYRQLPEEGLKFMVYLQKENIIDESGMPKERFSAEFPKEGPSILRIQQVVRGDSAAYFCASSPGEASRGIQYFGAGTRLSVL.

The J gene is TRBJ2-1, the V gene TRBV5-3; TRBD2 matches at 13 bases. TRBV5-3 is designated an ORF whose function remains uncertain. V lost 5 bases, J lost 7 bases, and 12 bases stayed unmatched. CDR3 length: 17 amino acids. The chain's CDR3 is CARRTSGRARRVNEQFF. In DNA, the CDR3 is TGTGCCAGAAGAACTAGCGGGAGGGCCCGAAGGGTGAATGAGCAGTTCTTC.

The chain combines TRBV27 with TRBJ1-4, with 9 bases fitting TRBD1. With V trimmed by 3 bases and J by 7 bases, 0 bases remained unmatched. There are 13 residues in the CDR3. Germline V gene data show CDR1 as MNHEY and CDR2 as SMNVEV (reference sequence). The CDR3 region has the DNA TGTGCCAGCAGTTTGACAGGGGGTGAAAAACTGTTTTTT. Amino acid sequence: CASSLTGGEKLFF.

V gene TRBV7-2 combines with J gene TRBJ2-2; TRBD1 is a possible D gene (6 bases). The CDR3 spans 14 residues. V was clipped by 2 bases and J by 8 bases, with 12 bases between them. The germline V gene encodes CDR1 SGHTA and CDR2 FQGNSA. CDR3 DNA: TGTGCCAGCAGCTTAACGGCAGGGGAGGGGGAGCTGTTTTTT. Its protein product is CASSLTAGEGELFF.

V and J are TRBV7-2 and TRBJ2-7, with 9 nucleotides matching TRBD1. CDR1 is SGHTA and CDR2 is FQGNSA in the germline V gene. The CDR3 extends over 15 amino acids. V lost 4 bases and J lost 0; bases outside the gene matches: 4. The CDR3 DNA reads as TGTGCCAGCAGCTCCCGACAGGGGGGCTCCTACGAGCAGTACTTC. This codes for CASSSRQGGSYEQYF.

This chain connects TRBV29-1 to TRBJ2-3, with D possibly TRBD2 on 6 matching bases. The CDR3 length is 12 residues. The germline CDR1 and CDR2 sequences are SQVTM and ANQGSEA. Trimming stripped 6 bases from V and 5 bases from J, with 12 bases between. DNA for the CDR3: TGCAGCGTGGACTATGGGAAAGATACGCAGTATTTT. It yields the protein CSVDYGKDTQYF.

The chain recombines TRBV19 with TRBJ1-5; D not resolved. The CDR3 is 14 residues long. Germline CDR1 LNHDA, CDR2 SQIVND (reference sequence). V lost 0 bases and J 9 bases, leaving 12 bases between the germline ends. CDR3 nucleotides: TGTGCCAGTAGTATAGACGGGAGCGGGCCGCCCCAGCATTTT. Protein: CASSIDGSGPPQHF.